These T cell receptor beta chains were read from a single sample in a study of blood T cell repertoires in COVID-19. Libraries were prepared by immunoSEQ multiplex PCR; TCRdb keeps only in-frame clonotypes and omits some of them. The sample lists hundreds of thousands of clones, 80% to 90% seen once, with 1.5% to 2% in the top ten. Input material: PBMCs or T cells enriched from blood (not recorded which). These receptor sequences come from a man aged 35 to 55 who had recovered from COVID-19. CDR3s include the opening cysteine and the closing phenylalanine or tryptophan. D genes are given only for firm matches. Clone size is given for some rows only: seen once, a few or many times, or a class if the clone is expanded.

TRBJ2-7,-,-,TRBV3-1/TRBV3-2,CASSQEYEQYF,TGTGCCAGCAGCCAGGAGTACGAGCAGTACTTC
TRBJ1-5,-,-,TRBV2,CATLREEPGQPQHF,TGTGCCACCCTGAGGGAGGAGCCCGGGCAGCCCCAGCATTTT
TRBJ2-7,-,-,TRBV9,CASSVTDAYEQYF,TGTGCCAGCAGCGTGACTGATGCCTACGAGCAGTACTTC
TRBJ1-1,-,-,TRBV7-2,CASSPDRYEAFF,TGTGCCAGCAGCCCCGACAGGTATGAAGCTTTCTTT
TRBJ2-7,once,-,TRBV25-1,CASSDPGHRPYEQYF,TGTGCCAGCAGTGACCCCGGTCACAGACCTTACGAGCAGTACTTC
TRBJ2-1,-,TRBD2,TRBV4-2,CASGRTSGGTNEQFF,TGTGCCAGCGGACGCACTAGCGGGGGAACGAATGAGCAGTTCTTC
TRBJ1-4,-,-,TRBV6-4,CASSEEGWSEKLFF,TGTGCCAGCAGTGAGGAGGGGTGGAGTGAAAAACTGTTTTTT
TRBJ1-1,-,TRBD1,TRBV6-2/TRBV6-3,CASSPDRGRRTEAFF,TGTGCCAGCAGCCCGGACAGGGGCCGGAGGACTGAAGCTTTCTTT
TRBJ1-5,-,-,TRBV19,CASEQGIGNQPQHF,TGTGCCAGCGAACAGGGTATAGGCAATCAGCCCCAGCATTTT
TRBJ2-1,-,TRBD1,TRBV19,CASSIAGGSYNEQFF,TGTGCCAGTAGTATAGCAGGGGGCTCCTACAATGAGCAGTTCTTC
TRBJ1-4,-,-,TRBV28,CASSLPEGEKLFF,TGTGCCAGCAGTTTGCCGGAGGGTGAAAAACTGTTTTTT
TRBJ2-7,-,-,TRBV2,CASSEMRDVSEQYF,TGTGCCAGCAGTGAAATGCGGGACGTATCAGAGCAGTACTTC
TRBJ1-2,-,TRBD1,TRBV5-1,CASSFKQGDGYTF,TGCGCCAGCAGCTTTAAACAGGGGGACGGCTACACCTTC
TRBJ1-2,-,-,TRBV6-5,CATLRTRGYGYTF,TGTGCCACACTACGTACTCGGGGCTATGGCTACACCTTC
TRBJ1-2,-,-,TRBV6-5,CASSYSWTAPNGYTF,TGTGCCAGCAGTTACAGTTGGACAGCCCCTAATGGCTACACCTTC
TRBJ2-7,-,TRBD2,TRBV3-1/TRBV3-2,CASSQDGVAGTSSLYEQYF,TGTGCCAGCAGCCAAGATGGGGTAGCGGGTACATCTTCCCTCTACGAGCAGTACTTC
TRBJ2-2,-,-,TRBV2,CASSGDRIGELFF,TGTGCCAGCAGTGGAGACAGGATCGGGGAGCTGTTTTTT
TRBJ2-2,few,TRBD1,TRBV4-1,CASSQDLTGKAGELFF,TGCGCCAGCAGCCAAGATTTGACAGGGAAGGCCGGGGAGCTGTTTTTT
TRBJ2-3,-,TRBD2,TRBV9,CASSVASGIRTDTQYF,TGTGCCAGCAGCGTGGCTAGCGGGATCCGGACAGATACGCAGTATTTT
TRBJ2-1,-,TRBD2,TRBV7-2,CASSLSPAGGLNEQFF,TGTGCCAGCAGCTTATCCCCAGCGGGGGGCCTCAATGAGCAGTTCTTC
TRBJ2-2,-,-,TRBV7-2,CASSLSVDERTGELFF,TGTGCCAGCAGCCTTAGCGTCGATGAGAGAACCGGGGAGCTGTTTTTT
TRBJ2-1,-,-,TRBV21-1,CASSYNVAGGANEQFF,-
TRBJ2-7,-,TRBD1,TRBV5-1,CASTDRTGPYEQYF,TGCGCCTCTACCGACAGGACAGGGCCATACGAGCAGTACTTC